This T cell receptor (beta chain) was documented in a study of response to subunit inactivated influenza vaccine. Study outcomes and limitations: Each seasonal flu vaccination may recruit only limited new T cells, authors suggested.

TCRdb itself ran the RT-PCR reads through MiXCR, one entry per CDR3 protein. The repertoire holds about 830,000 distinct CDR3 sequences, about 18% seen once, with around 9.9% in the top ten. The CDR3 is 16 amino acids. Trimming took 1 base from V and 6 from J; bases not matched to a gene: 9. Per germline, CDR1 SGHVS and CDR2 FQNEAQ. Only a few counts were recorded for this clonotype. Antigen unknown. The chain recombines TRBV7-8 with TRBJ2-1; 7 nucleotides line up with TRBD2. The TCR sequence derives from a man in his fifties who received an inactivated influenza vaccine. Here the sequenced sample was PBMCs from blood, taken less than 6 days after vaccination. The CDR3 protein is CASSLDISGIVNEQFF. CDR3 DNA: TGTGCCAGCAGCTTAGATATAAGCGGGATCGTCAATGAGCAGTTCTTC.